The entry below describes one T cell receptor (beta chain). Per the germline V gene, CDR1 is MNHEY and CDR2 is SMNVEV (reference sequence). V gave up 7 bases and J gave up 6 bases, with 12 bases separating them. The CDR3 is 13 amino acids. MiXCR, run by TCRdb on the RT-PCR reads, gives a single entry per CDR3 protein. This table holds 650,000 to 800,000 distinct CDR3 sequences, approximately 15% found once. The sequenced sample consisted of memory CD4+ T cells from blood. This chain links TRBV27 with TRBJ2-2; D is uncertain. The TCR sequence derives from a female donor in good health, serving as a healthy control. The CDR3 spells CASTPRAPGELFF. CDR3 coding DNA: TGTGCCAGCACCCCTCGGGCTCCCGGGGAGCTGTTTTTT.